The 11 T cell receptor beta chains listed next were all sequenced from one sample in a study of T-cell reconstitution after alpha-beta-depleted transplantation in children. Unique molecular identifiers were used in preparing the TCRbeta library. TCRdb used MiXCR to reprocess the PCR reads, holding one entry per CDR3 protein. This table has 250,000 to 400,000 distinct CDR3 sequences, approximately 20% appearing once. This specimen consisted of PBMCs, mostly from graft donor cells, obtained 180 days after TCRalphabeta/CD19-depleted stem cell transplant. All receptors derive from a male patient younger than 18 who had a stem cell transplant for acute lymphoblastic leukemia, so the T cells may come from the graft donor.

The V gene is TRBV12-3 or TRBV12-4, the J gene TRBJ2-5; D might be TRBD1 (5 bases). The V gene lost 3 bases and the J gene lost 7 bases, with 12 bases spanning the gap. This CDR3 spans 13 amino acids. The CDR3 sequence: CASSFASRGTQYF. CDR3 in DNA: TGTGCCAGCAGTTTCGCTAGTAGGGGGACCCAGTACTTC.

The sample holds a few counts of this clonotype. CDR3 region: CASVFAGRNTEAFF. The CDR3 coding sequence is TGTGCCAGCGTCTTTGCGGGGAGGAACACTGAAGCTTTCTTT. The chain links TRBV6-1 to TRBJ1-1; D is unclear. The V gene's germline CDR1 is MNHNS and CDR2 SASEGT. V gave up 8 bases and J gave up 1 base, with 14 bases separating them. The CDR3 has 14 residues.

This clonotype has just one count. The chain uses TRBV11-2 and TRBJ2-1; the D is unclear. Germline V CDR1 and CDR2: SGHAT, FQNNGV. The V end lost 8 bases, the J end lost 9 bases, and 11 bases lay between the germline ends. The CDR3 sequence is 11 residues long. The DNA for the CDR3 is TGTGCCAGCGAGGATGGCCTTGAGCAGTTCTTC. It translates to CASEDGLEQFF.

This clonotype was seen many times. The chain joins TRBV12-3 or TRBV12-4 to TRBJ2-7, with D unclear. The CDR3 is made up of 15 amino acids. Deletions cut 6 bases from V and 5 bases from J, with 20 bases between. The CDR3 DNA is TGTGCCAGCAGCCCTTTTCCGCGGTACCTAGACGAGCAGTACTTC. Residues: CASSPFPRYLDEQYF.

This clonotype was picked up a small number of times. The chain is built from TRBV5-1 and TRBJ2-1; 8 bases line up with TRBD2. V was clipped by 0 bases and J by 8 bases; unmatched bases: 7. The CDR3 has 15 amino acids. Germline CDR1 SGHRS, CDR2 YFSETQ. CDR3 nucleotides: TGCGCCAGCAGCTTGGCCCGGGGGGGGGCCCATGAGCAGTTCTTC. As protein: CASSLARGGAHEQFF. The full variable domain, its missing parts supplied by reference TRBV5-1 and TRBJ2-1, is KAGVTQTPRYLIKTRGQQVTLSCSPISGHRSVSWYQQTPGQGLQFLFEYFSETQRNKGNFPGRFSGRQFSNSRSEMNVSTLELGDSALYLCASSLARGGAHEQFFGPGTRLTVL.

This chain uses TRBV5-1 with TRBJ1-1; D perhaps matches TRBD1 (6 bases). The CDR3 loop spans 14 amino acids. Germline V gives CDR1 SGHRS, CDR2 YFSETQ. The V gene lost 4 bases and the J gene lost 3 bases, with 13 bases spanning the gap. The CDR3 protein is CASSLGQSDTEAFF. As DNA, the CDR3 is TGCGCCAGCAGCCTCGGACAGAGTGACACTGAAGCTTTCTTT.

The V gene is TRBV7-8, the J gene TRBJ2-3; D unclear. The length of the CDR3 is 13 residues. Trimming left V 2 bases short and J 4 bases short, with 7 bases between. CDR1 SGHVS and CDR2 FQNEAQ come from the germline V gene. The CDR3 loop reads CASSLLEPDTQYF. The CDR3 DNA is TGTGCCAGCAGCTTACTAGAACCAGATACGCAGTATTTT.

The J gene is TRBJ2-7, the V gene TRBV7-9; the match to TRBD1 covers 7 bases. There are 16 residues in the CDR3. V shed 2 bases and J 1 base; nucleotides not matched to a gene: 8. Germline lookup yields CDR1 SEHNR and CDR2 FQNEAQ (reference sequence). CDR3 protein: CASSLKGAANSYEQYF. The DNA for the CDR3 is TGTGCCAGCAGCTTAAAGGGGGCGGCTAATTCCTACGAGCAGTACTTC.

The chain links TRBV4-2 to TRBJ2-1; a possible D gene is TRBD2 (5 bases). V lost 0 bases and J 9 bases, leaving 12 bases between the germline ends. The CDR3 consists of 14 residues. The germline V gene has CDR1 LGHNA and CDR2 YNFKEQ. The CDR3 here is CASSQEFPRGEQFF. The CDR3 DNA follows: TGTGCCAGCAGCCAAGAATTCCCTCGGGGTGAGCAGTTCTTC.

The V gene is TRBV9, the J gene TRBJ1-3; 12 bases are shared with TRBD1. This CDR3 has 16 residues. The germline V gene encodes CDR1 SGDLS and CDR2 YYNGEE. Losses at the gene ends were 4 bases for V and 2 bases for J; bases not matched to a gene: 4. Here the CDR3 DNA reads TGTGCCAGCAGCAACCGGGACAGGGGGCCTGGAAACACCATATATTTT. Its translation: CASSNRDRGPGNTIYF. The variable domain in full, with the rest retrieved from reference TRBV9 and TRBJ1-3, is DSGVTQTPKHLITATGQRVTLRCSPRSGDLSVYWYQQSLDQGLQFLIQYYNGEERAKGNILERFSAQQFPDLHSELNLSSLELGDSALYFCASSNRDRGPGNTIYFGEGSWLTVV.

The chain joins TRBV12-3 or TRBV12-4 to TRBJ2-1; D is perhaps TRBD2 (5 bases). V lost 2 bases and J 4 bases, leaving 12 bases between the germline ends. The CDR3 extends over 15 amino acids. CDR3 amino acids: CASSLHGSVYNEQFF. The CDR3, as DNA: TGTGCCAGCAGTTTACATGGTAGCGTGTACAATGAGCAGTTCTTC.